Listed here is a single TCR beta chain. Antigen unknown. 5'RACE with constant-segment primers built TCRalpha and TCRbeta cDNA libraries with UMIs. Using its own MiXCR run on the 5' RACE reads, TCRdb lists one record per CDR3 protein. The repertoire holds 350,000 to 450,000 distinct CDR3 sequences, with approximately 27% as singletons. These data are taken from a study of T-cell memory formation after mild COVID-19. Looked up from germline, CDR1 is MNHEY and CDR2 is SVGEGT. The junction had 7 bases not matched to a gene; V was cut back by 10 bases and J by 7 bases. The CDR3 runs 12 residues. Whole-study results and caveats: Pre-infection memory contained some responding clones, which suggested that cross-reactive memory had joined. A balance of CD4 and CD8 characterized clones contracting day 15 to 85, whereas later expanders leaned CD4+.

The clonotype originates from an adult woman who had mild COVID-19 (a few samples of this study predate the infection). Cell type and time point are not known. Sample: PBMCs or a T cell subset sorted from them (not recorded which). This sequence joins TRBV6-2 or TRBV6-3 and TRBJ2-5; 9 bases line up with TRBD1. The CDR3 coding sequence is TGTGCCACCACAGGGGGCGTCGGGACCCAGTACTTC. This encodes CATTGGVGTQYF.